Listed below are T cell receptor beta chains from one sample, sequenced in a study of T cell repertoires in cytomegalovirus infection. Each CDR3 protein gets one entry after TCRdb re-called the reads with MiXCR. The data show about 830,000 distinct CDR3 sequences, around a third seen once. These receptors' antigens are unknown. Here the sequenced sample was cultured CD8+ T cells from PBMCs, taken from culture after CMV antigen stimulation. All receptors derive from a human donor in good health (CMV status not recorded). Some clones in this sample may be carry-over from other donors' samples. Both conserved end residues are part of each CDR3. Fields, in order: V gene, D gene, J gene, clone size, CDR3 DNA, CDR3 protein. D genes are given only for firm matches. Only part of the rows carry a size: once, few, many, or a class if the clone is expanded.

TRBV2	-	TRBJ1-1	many	TGTGCCAGCAGTGAAAGGTTGGGTGGCAACACTGAAGCTTTCTTT	CASSERLGGNTEAFF
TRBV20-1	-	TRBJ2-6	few	TGCAGTGCGCCTGAGGGGGCTGGGGCCAACGTCCTGACTTTC	CSAPEGAGANVLTF
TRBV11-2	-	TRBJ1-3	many	TGTGCCAGCACTGGAAACACCATATATTTT	CASTGNTIYF
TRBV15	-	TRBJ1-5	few	TGTGCCACCAGAACCCATCAGGGTAATCAGCCCCAGCATTTT	CATRTHQGNQPQHF
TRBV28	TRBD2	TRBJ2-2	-	TGTGCCAGCAGTCCCCTGGGCGGGGGGGCAGAAACCGGGGAGCTGTTTTTT	CASSPLGGGAETGELFF
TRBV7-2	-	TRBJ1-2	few	TGTGCCAGCAGCTTAGTGGGAGTTAACTATGGCTACACCTTC	CASSLVGVNYGYTF
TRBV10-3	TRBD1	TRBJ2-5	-	TGTGCCGGACCGGACAGGGAGAGAGGACAAGAGACCCAGTACTTC	CAGPDRERGQETQYF
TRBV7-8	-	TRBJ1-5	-	TGTGCCAGCAGCTTACAGGTCTCTGAGCCCCAGCATTTT	CASSLQVSEPQHF
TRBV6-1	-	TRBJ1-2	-	TGTGCCAGCAGCCGGGGCAGGGAGGACACCTTC	CASSRGREDTF
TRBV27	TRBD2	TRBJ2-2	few	TGTGCCAGCAGTTTATTGGGGGGGATGACCGGGGAGCTGTTTTTT	CASSLLGGMTGELFF
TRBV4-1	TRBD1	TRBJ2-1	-	TGCGCCAGCAGCCAAGAGGGAGGGACAGGGTTTCCCAATGAGCAGTTCTTC	CASSQEGGTGFPNEQFF
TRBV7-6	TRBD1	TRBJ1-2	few	TGTGCCAGCAGCGGAACAGGGGGCCCGGAGGGCTACACCTTC	CASSGTGGPEGYTF
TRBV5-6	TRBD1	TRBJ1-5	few	TGTGCCAGCAGCCTTGGACAGGGGGCGAGGAATCAGCCCCAGCATTTT	CASSLGQGARNQPQHF
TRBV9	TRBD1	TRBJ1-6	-	TGTGCCAGCAGCTCCCGGACAGGGTTGGACTCACCCCTCCACTTT	CASSSRTGLDSPLHF
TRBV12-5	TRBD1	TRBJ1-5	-	TGTGCTAGTGCCACGACAGGGCATCAGCCCCAGCATTTT	CASATTGHQPQHF
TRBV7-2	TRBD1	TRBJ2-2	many	TGTGCCAGCAGCCCTGAGGACAGGGCGAACACCGGGGAGCTGTTTTTT	CASSPEDRANTGELFF
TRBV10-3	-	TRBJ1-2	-	TGTGCCATCAGTGAGTACCTAACAGGGTCGGATTTCTATGGCTACACCTTC	CAISEYLTGSDFYGYTF
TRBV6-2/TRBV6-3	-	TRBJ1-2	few	TGTGCCAGCAGCGCCCCAGGGGTCTTCTATGGCTACACCTTC	CASSAPGVFYGYTF
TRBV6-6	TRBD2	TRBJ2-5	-	TGTGCCAGCAGTATGGGGACTAGAGGTCGAGAGACCCAGTACTTC	CASSMGTRGRETQYF
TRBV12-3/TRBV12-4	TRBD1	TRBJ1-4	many	TGTGCCAGCAGTTTGCAGGAGGGGGCCCTCGCAACTAATGAAAAACTGTTTTTT	CASSLQEGALATNEKLFF
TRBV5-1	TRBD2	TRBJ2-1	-	TGCGCCAGCAGCCCCCCGACTAGCGGGGGGCCCTCCTACAATGAGCAGTTCTTC	CASSPPTSGGPSYNEQFF
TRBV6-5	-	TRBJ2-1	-	TGTGCCAGCAGTTACTCCAGACAGACCTCCTACAATGAGCAGTTCTTC	CASSYSRQTSYNEQFF
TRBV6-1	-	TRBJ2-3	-	TGTGCCAGCAGTGAATCAAGGGCAGTCGCAGATACGCAGTATTTT	CASSESRAVADTQYF
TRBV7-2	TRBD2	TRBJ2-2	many	TGTGCCAGCAGCTTAGTGGCTAGCGGGGGGCCCACCGGGGAGCTGTTTTTT	CASSLVASGGPTGELFF
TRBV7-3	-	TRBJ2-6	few	TGTGCCAGCACCGCTGGAGTCTCTGGGGCCAACGTCCTGACTTTC	CASTAGVSGANVLTF
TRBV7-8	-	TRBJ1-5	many	TGTGCCAGCTCACAGATTAATCAGCCCCAGCATTTT	CASSQINQPQHF
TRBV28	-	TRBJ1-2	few	TGTGCCAGCAGTTTTGAGGGCACTAACTATGGCTACACCTTC	CASSFEGTNYGYTF
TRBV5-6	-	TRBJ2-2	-	TGTGCCAGCCTTATGGGGGCCCGCGACACCGGGGAGCTGTTTTTT	CASLMGARDTGELFF
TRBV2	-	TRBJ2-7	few	TGTGCCAGCACCATGATGAGGGGTGACGAGCAGTACTTC	CASTMMRGDEQYF
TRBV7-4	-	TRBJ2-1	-	TGTGCCAGCAGCACCACAGGAGTATCCTACAATGAGCAGTTCTTC	CASSTTGVSYNEQFF
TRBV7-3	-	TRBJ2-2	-	TGTGCCAGCAGCTTAACAACTAGCTGGGCCGGGGAGCTGTTTTTT	CASSLTTSWAGELFF
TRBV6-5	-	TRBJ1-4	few	TGTGCCAGCAGTTACTCGGCCCAGTCCGAAAAACTGTTTTTT	CASSYSAQSEKLFF
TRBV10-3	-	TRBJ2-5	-	TGTGCCATCAGTGAGTCCTATGGCCAAGAGACCCAGTACTTC	CAISESYGQETQYF
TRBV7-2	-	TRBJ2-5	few	TGTGCCAGCAGCTTATACGGGGGCCGCCAAGAGACCCAGTACTTC	CASSLYGGRQETQYF
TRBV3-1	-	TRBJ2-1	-	TGTTCGGTAGGCCCATACAATGAGCAGTTCTTC	CSVGPYNEQFF
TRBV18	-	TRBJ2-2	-	TGTGCCAGCTCATCGAAGCGAATGTGGGACACCAACACCGGGGAGCTGTTTTTT	CASSSKRMWDTNTGELFF
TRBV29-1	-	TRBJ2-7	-	TGCAGCGCGGGGACACCGAGCTCCTACGAGCAGTACTTC	CSAGTPSSYEQYF
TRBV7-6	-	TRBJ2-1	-	TGTGCCAGCAGCTTAATGGCCCCCTACAATGTGCAGTTCTTC	CASSLMAPYNVQFF
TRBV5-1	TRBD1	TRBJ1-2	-	TGCGCCAGCAGCGGACAGGGGTCTGGCTACACCTTC	CASSGQGSGYTF
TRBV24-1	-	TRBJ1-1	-	TGTGCCACCAGTGAAGTCTCGACAGGGAACACTGAAGCTTTCTTT	CATSEVSTGNTEAFF
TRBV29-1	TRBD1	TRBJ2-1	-	TGCAGCGCCTGGACAGGGAATTACAATGAGCAGTTCTTC	CSAWTGNYNEQFF
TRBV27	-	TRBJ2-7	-	TGTGCCAGCAGGCCCCTCGGGTCGGGGGCTTACGAGCAGTACTTC	CASRPLGSGAYEQYF
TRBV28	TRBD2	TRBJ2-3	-	TGTGCCAGCAGCCGGAGGACTAGCGGGGGGGGGAGCACAGATACGCAGTATTTT	CASSRRTSGGGSTDTQYF
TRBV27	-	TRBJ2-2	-	TGTGCCACCAGCAGGGGCACCGGGGAGCTGTTTTTT	CATSRGTGELFF
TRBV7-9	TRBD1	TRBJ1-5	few	TGTGCCAGCAGCGAGGACAGGGACAATCAGCCCCAGCATTTT	CASSEDRDNQPQHF